These 5 T cell receptor beta chains were all obtained from the same sample, sequenced in a study of blood T cell repertoires in COVID-19. Sequenced by immunoSEQ multiplex PCR; TCRdb stores in-frame clones only, minus some. The top ten hold 7.4% of the sample, which has 210,000 or so clones, 65% to 85% seen once. Material for sequencing was PBMCs or T cells enriched from blood (not recorded which). The receptors were gathered from a woman aged 40 to 50 with acute COVID-19.

The rearrangement uses TRBV7-2 and TRBJ2-2; TRBD1 matches at 8 bases. The germline CDR1 and CDR2 sequences are SGHTA and FQGNSA. Trimming took 1 base from V and 3 from J; bases not matched to a gene: 1. The CDR3 consists of 15 residues. The CDR3 reads CASSLGTGYTGELFF. The DNA of the CDR3 is TGTGCCAGCAGCTTAGGGACAGGGTACACCGGGGAGCTGTTTTTT. The full variable domain, completed using reference TRBV7-2 and TRBJ2-2, is GAGVSQSPSNKVTEKGKDVELRCDPISGHTALYWYRQSLGQGLEFLIYFQGNSAPDKSGLPSDRFSAERTGGSVSTLTIQRTQQEDSAVYLCASSLGTGYTGELFFGEGSRLTVL.

This clone appeared once. The genes are TRBV4-1 and TRBJ2-1, with D perhaps matching TRBD1 (5 bases). The V end lost 1 base, the J end lost 8 bases, and 12 bases lay between the germline ends. The CDR3 loop spans 14 amino acids. Germline V CDR1 and CDR2: MGHRA, YSYEKL. CDR3 in amino acids: CASSQVQGADEQFF. The CDR3 nucleotides are TGCGCCAGCAGCCAAGTCCAGGGTGCGGATGAGCAGTTCTTC.

This sequence joins TRBV7-3 and TRBJ2-3, with D possibly matching TRBD2 (6 bases). V was clipped by 3 bases and J by 0 bases, with 10 bases between them. Germline V gives CDR1 SGHTA, CDR2 FQGTGA. The CDR3 extends over 15 amino acids. In DNA form, the CDR3 reads TGTGCCAGCAGCTTTCGCGGGGCCAGCACAGATACGCAGTATTTT. Its protein product is CASSFRGASTDTQYF.

In nucleotides, the CDR3 is TGTGCCAGCAGCTTGACAGGGGCTTATCAAGAGACCCAGTACTTC. Translated: CASSLTGAYQETQYF. The V call is TRBV11-3, the J call TRBJ2-5; 8 bases agree with TRBD1. Germline V gene lookup returns CDR1 SGHNT and CDR2 YENEEA. The CDR3 covers 15 residues. J lost 2 bases, V lost 3 bases, and 5 bases had no gene match.

The V call is TRBV2, the J call TRBJ1-1; D might be TRBD1 (6 bases). The length of the CDR3 is 14 residues. The V gene's germline CDR1 is SNHLY and CDR2 FYNNEI. V was shortened by 3 bases and J by 2 bases, with 10 bases between the two germline ends. CDR3 DNA sequence: TGTGCCAGCAGTGATGTGGACAGTAACACTGAAGCTTTCTTT. Protein sequence: CASSDVDSNTEAFF.